The rows below give T cell receptor beta chains drawn from one sample of a study of T cell repertoires in cytomegalovirus infection. A single record per CDR3 protein comes from TCRdb applying MiXCR to the reads. The sample carries about 830,000 distinct CDR3 sequences, 30% to 35% recorded once. No cognate antigen is known for these TCRs. This specimen consisted of cultured CD8+ T cells from PBMCs, obtained from culture after CMV antigen stimulation. These receptors came from a human donor in good health (CMV status not recorded). Some clones in this sample may be carry-over from other donors' samples. Both conserved end residues are part of each CDR3. A D gene is named only where the DNA matches it firmly. Some rows mark clone size as missing; the rest say once, few, many or name a class of expanded clone.

J gene	V gene	CDR3 length	D gene	clone size	CDR3 DNA	CDR3 protein
TRBJ2-1	TRBV7-6	16	TRBD2	few	TGTGCCAGCAGCTTAGAGGGGCGGGGGGGCCCCAATGAGCAGTTCTTC	CASSLEGRGGPNEQFF
TRBJ2-7	TRBV7-9	13	NA	NA	TGTGCCAGCAGGGGGGGACACTCGTACGAGCAGTACTTC	CASRGGHSYEQYF
TRBJ2-7	TRBV27	17	TRBD1	NA	TGTGCCAGCAGTTTAGAGGGGACAGGGGCCCCCCGCTACGAGCAGTACTTC	CASSLEGTGAPRYEQYF
TRBJ2-2	TRBV7-9	15	NA	many	TGTGCCAGCAGCTTAGGACTAGTGAACACCGGGGAGCTGTTTTTT	CASSLGLVNTGELFF
TRBJ1-6	TRBV7-9	13	NA	NA	TGTGCCAGCAGCAAACCGGACCATTCACCCCTCCACTTT	CASSKPDHSPLHF
TRBJ1-1	TRBV7-8	15	TRBD1	many	TGTGCCAGCAGCCGTTACACAGGGGGCCATACTGAAGCTTTCTTT	CASSRYTGGHTEAFF
TRBJ2-1	TRBV4-1	16	TRBD1	NA	TGCGCCAGCAGCCAAAGACAGGGGGGACTTTACAATGAGCAGTTCTTC	CASSQRQGGLYNEQFF
TRBJ2-3	TRBV19	15	NA	NA	TGTGCCAGTAGTCTCGGGACTGCAAACACAGATACGCAGTATTTT	CASSLGTANTDTQYF
TRBJ2-1	TRBV7-9	15	TRBD2	many	TGTGCCAGCAGCATTGGACTAGCGGGGGAAGATGAGCAGTTCTTC	CASSIGLAGEDEQFF
TRBJ1-1	TRBV7-9	15	NA	few	TGTGCCAGCAGCTTAGGGGAGGTGGTTCCCACTGAAGCTTTCTTT	CASSLGEVVPTEAFF
TRBJ2-1	TRBV5-1	17	NA	NA	TGCGCCAGCAGCTTGTATCTGGGTGTCCCCCCGTACAATGAGCAGTTCTTC	CASSLYLGVPPYNEQFF
TRBJ2-3	TRBV6-5	16	TRBD2	few	TGTGCCAGCAGCCCGACTAGCGGGGCGATCACAGATACGCAGTATTTT	CASSPTSGAITDTQYF
TRBJ1-5	TRBV6-1	16	TRBD1	NA	TGTGCCAGCAGTGAGGGGACAGGATGGGGCAATCAGCCCCAGCATTTT	CASSEGTGWGNQPQHF
TRBJ2-5	TRBV7-6	14	NA	many	TGTGCCAGCAGCTTAAGGACAGAACAAGAGACCCAGTACTTC	CASSLRTEQETQYF
TRBJ2-7	TRBV4-1	14	NA	NA	TGTGCCAGCAGCGCCCGGACGGGGTCCTACGAGCAGTACTTC	CASSARTGSYEQYF
TRBJ2-1	TRBV7-6	17	TRBD2	NA	TGTGCCAGCAGCTCAGGTGTGGGGACTAGCACCTACAATGAGCAGTTCTTC	CASSSGVGTSTYNEQFF
TRBJ1-1	TRBV7-6	15	NA	NA	TGTGCCAGCAGCTCCCTCTCTGGGGACATTCCGAGAGCTTTCTTT	CASSSLSGDIPRAFF
TRBJ1-2	TRBV27	14	NA	NA	TGTGCCAGCAGTTTAGCACGGAAAAACTATGGCTACACCTTC	CASSLARKNYGYTF
TRBJ2-1	TRBV24-1	18	TRBD2	NA	TGTGCCACCAGTGACGCTAGCGGGGGCTTAAGCTCCTACAATGAGCAGTTCTTC	CATSDASGGLSSYNEQFF
TRBJ2-2	TRBV6-5	14	NA	few	TGTGCCAGCAGTTACGGCAGAAACACCGGGGAGCTGTTTTTT	CASSYGRNTGELFF
TRBJ1-2	TRBV7-9	15	NA	few	TGTGCCAGCAGCCTCCAACAACTCCGGAGCTATGGCTACACCTTC	CASSLQQLRSYGYTF
TRBJ1-5	TRBV2	12	NA	NA	TGTGCCAGCAGAGGAAGAAATCAGCCCCAGCATTTT	CASRGRNQPQHF
TRBJ1-5	TRBV5-4	14	NA	few	TGTGCCAGCAGCCCTAGGGTAGGCTATCAGCCCCAGCATTTT	CASSPRVGYQPQHF
TRBJ2-1	TRBV11-2	15	NA	once	TGTGCCAGCAGCTCCGCCTGGGCGGCGGAGGGTGAGCAGTTCTTC	CASSSAWAAEGEQFF
TRBJ1-2	TRBV5-6	13	NA	NA	TGTGCCAGCAGCTCGGGAGGAGGCATTGGCTACACCTTC	CASSSGGGIGYTF
TRBJ2-1	TRBV7-6	16	NA	few	TGTGCCAGCAGCCCCCGGGCTGGCCGAGGGTACAATGAGCAGTTCTTC	CASSPRAGRGYNEQFF
TRBJ1-5	TRBV12-3/TRBV12-4	16	NA	NA	TGTGCCAGCAGTTTAGTGTATGGACCGGAGCATCAGCCCCAGCATTTT	CASSLVYGPEHQPQHF
TRBJ1-6	TRBV11-2	17	NA	NA	TGTGCCAGCAGCTTAGAATACAGTAGCTCCTATAATTCACCCCTCCACTTT	CASSLEYSSSYNSPLHF
TRBJ2-3	TRBV7-2	17	TRBD2	many	TGTGCCAGCAGCTTAGGACCGGGACTATATAGCACAGATACGCAGTATTTT	CASSLGPGLYSTDTQYF
TRBJ1-1	TRBV19	13	NA	few	TGTGCCAGTAAGGTAGGGATACTAACTGAAGCTTTCTTT	CASKVGILTEAFF
TRBJ1-1	TRBV6-5	15	TRBD1	many	TGTGCCAGCAGTTACGGGGACAGGGGTAACACTGAAGCTTTCTTT	CASSYGDRGNTEAFF
TRBJ1-6	TRBV19	13	NA	NA	TGTGCCAGTAGTTGGCAGGGCCATTCACCCCTCCACTTT	CASSWQGHSPLHF
TRBJ2-7	TRBV7-2	20	TRBD2	NA	TGTGCCAGCAGCTTAGGCGCAACTATAGCGGGGGGCCTCATCTCCTACGAGCAGTACTTC	CASSLGATIAGGLISYEQYF
TRBJ2-5	TRBV7-2	15	NA	many	TGTGCCAGCAGCCTAAGGGGAGTTCGTAGGGAGACCCAGTACTTC	CASSLRGVRRETQYF
TRBJ1-5	TRBV5-8	13	NA	NA	TGTGCCAGCAGCTTGCCAGGGTACCAGCCCCAGCATTTT	CASSLPGYQPQHF
TRBJ1-1	TRBV20-1	13	NA	NA	TGCAGTGCTAGTTACCCCGTGAACACTGAAGCTTTCTTT	CSASYPVNTEAFF
TRBJ2-1	TRBV6-5	16	TRBD2	few	TGTGCCAGCAGTCCCGGACTAGCGGGGGCCTACAATGAGCAGTTCTTC	CASSPGLAGAYNEQFF
TRBJ2-3	TRBV6-6	15	NA	few	TGTGCCAGCAGTTATCCGGGAGCTAGCACAGATACGCAGTATTTT	CASSYPGASTDTQYF
TRBJ1-5	TRBV7-9	16	NA	NA	TGTGCCAGCAGATTAAAGGGTTCAGGTCGAGATCAGCCCCAGCATTTT	CASRLKGSGRDQPQHF
TRBJ1-2	TRBV7-6	15	TRBD1	few	TGTGCCAGCAGCTTAGAGGTTAAGGGGGCGGCTGGCTACACCTTC	CASSLEVKGAAGYTF
TRBJ2-5	TRBV4-3	15	TRBD1	NA	TGCGCCAGCAGCCACCAGGACAGGGGAGGAGAGACCCAGTACTTC	CASSHQDRGGETQYF
TRBJ2-5	TRBV2	17	NA	NA	TGTGCCAGCAGTGAGACTTTCCTGGGGGAATCCCAAGAGACCCAGTACTTC	CASSETFLGESQETQYF
TRBJ2-5	TRBV7-9	15	TRBD2	few	TGTGCCAGCACCACGAGGACTAGCGAACAAGAGACCCAGTACTTC	CASTTRTSEQETQYF
TRBJ2-7	TRBV6-6	17	NA	few	TGTGCCAGCAGTTACTCGAGGAGCACAGGGTCGGGCTACGAGCAGTACTTC	CASSYSRSTGSGYEQYF
TRBJ1-4	TRBV28	15	TRBD1	few	TGTGCCAGCGAACAGGGGCGCGGTGGAGATGAAAAACTGTTTTTT	CASEQGRGGDEKLFF
TRBJ2-3	TRBV27	16	NA	NA	TGTGCCAGCTCAGGGGCCCACCATCCTAGCACAGATACGCAGTATTTT	CASSGAHHPSTDTQYF
TRBJ2-3	TRBV27	14	TRBD1	few	TGTGCCAGCAGTTTAATACAGGGGGCGGATACGCAGTATTTT	CASSLIQGADTQYF
TRBJ1-6	TRBV27	14	TRBD1	NA	TGTGCCAGCAGTTCGGGACAGGGTGTCACACCCCTCCACTTT	CASSSGQGVTPLHF
TRBJ2-1	TRBV15	12	NA	NA	TGTGCCACCAGCAGATGGGAGAATGAGCAGTTCTTC	CATSRWENEQFF
TRBJ1-5	TRBV6-6	11	NA	few	TGTGCCAGCAGTGACGGGCAGCCCCAGCATTTT	CASSDGQPQHF
TRBJ1-5	TRBV14	14	NA	NA	TGTGCCAGCAGCCAGGGTCGGGGGGGACAGCCCCAGCATTTT	CASSQGRGGQPQHF
TRBJ2-3	TRBV27	16	TRBD1	NA	TGTGCCAGCAGTTCATTGACAGGGGTACGGGCAGATACGCAGTATTTT	CASSSLTGVRADTQYF
TRBJ2-3	TRBV5-1	15	NA	NA	TGCGCCAGCAGCTTGGAGGGGCGGTACACAGATACGCAGTATTTT	CASSLEGRYTDTQYF
TRBJ2-3	TRBV10-3	14	TRBD2	NA	TGTGCCATCAGTGGGCGGGGGAGCACAGATACGCAGTATTTT	CAISGRGSTDTQYF